These 21 T cell receptor beta chains were sequenced from one sample in a study of cytomegalovirus exposure and HLA in healthy donors. Researchers ran the PCR with 60 Vbeta and 13 Jbeta primers. TCRdb's table, derived via immunoSEQ multiplex PCR, lists solely in-frame clones and lacks some. Of 130,000 or so clones listed, more than 60% are singletons. The sequenced sample consisted of PBMCs. Receptors originate from a woman between 18 and 30 years old in good health and CMV-seronegative.

The gene calls are TRBV5-1 and TRBJ2-1, with 11 positions matching TRBD2. Germline V gene lookup returns CDR1 SGHRS and CDR2 YFSETQ. The CDR3 extends over 15 amino acids. J was trimmed by 6 bases and V by 4 bases; bases with no gene match: 6. CDR3 sequence (DNA): TGCGCCAGCAGCAGTAATAGCGGGAGGGGCAATGAGCAGTTCTTC. It encodes CASSSNSGRGNEQFF.

This sequence joins TRBV27 and TRBJ2-7, with D maybe TRBD1 (6 bases). Germline values: CDR1 MNHEY, CDR2 SMNVEV (reference sequence). The V end was cut by 5 bases, the J end by 3 bases, with 14 bases between. The CDR3 extends over 14 amino acids. The CDR3 sequence is CASSAPDSLYEQYF. CDR3 sequence (DNA): TGTGCCAGCAGTGCCCCGGACAGCCTCTACGAGCAGTACTTC.

CDR3 residues: CASSRLAESNNEQFF. In nucleotides, the CDR3 is TGTGCCAGCAGCCGACTAGCGGAGTCAAACAATGAGCAGTTCTTC. This chain uses TRBV7-9 with TRBJ2-1, with 9 bases matching TRBD2. The junction had 7 bases not matched to a gene; V was cut back by 5 bases and J by 5 bases. The CDR3 covers 15 residues. Germline assignment: CDR1 SEHNR and CDR2 FQNEAQ (reference sequence).

V gene TRBV6-1 combines with J gene TRBJ2-1, with D uncertain. Germline V CDR1 and CDR2: MNHNS, SASEGT. Between the trimmed V and J ends, which lost 6 bases and 5 bases, there was a span of 14 bases. The CDR3 is 14 amino acids. As DNA, the CDR3 is TGTGCCAGCAGCCCCAGGATAGAAGACAATGAGCAGTTCTTC. This sequence encodes CASSPRIEDNEQFF.

The gene calls are TRBV6-5 and TRBJ2-3; 11 nucleotides line up with TRBD2. The CDR3 is made up of 15 amino acids. The V and J ends lost 6 bases and 3 bases, in that order; junction bases with no gene match: 5. From germline, CDR1 is MNHEY and CDR2 SVGAGI. The CDR3 nucleotides are TGTGCCAGCAGAACGACTAGCGGGGCAACAGATACGCAGTATTTT. Translated: CASRTTSGATDTQYF.

The chain joins TRBV6-5 to TRBJ1-3, with 8 bases matching TRBD1. The CDR3 extends over 14 amino acids. Germline loops: CDR1 MNHEY, CDR2 SVGAGI. Trimming took 7 bases from V and 4 from J; bases not matched to a gene: 6. CDR3 loop: CASTRGQAGNTIYF. In DNA, the CDR3 is TGTGCCAGCACCAGGGGACAGGCAGGAAACACCATATATTTT.

This clone was counted only a few times. The V and J genes are TRBV5-4 and TRBJ2-2, with D maybe TRBD2 (7 bases). In germline, CDR1 is SGHNT, CDR2 YYREEE (reference sequence). Between the trimmed V and J ends, which lost 1 base and 0 bases, there was a span of 10 bases. This CDR3 has 16 amino acids. CDR3: CASSLTGGPNTGELFF. DNA of the CDR3: TGTGCCAGCAGCTTGACCGGGGGGCCGAACACCGGGGAGCTGTTTTTT.

Worth noting for this clone: The junction shows a germline mismatch at one end, possibly a read error. The chain couples TRBV7-9 to TRBJ2-7, with 7 bases matching TRBD2. The CDR3 runs to 12 residues. Germline V CDR1 and CDR2: SEHNR, FQNEAQ (reference sequence). Here the CDR3 reads CSSSGLDYEQYF. Written as DNA, the CDR3 is TGTTCCAGCTCCGGACTAGACTACGAGCAGTACTTC. Together with reference TRBV7-9 and TRBJ2-7, the CDR3 gives the full variable domain: DTGVSQNPRHKITKRGQNVTFRCDPISEHNRLYWYRQTLGQGPEFLTYFQNEAQLEKSRLLSDRFSAERPKGSFSTLEIQRTEQGDSAMYLCSSSGLDYEQYFGPGTRLTVT.

V gene TRBV7-9 combines with J gene TRBJ1-1; D not certain. Germline V lookup: CDR1 SEHNR, CDR2 FQNEAQ (reference sequence). The CDR3 loop spans 13 amino acids. With 5 bases removed from V and 4 bases from J, the gap between germline ends came to 11 bases. In DNA, the CDR3 is TGTGCCAGCAGCCGGTACCCGGGCACTGAAGCTTTCTTT. Amino acid sequence: CASSRYPGTEAFF.

V and J are TRBV10-3 and TRBJ2-7; D unresolved. The CDR3 has 14 residues. Germline V gives CDR1 ENHRY, CDR2 SYGVKD. V was trimmed by 1 base and J by 0 bases, leaving 7 bases between them. The CDR3 spells CAISELERSYEQYF. The CDR3 coding sequence is TGTGCCATCAGTGAGTTGGAGCGCTCCTACGAGCAGTACTTC.

As concerns this clone: One end of the junction is discordant with germline, which a read error may explain. Other nucleotide sequences from this sample produce the same CDR3. The V and J genes are TRBV30 and TRBJ1-1; no reliable D call. CDR1 is GTSNPN and CDR2 is SVGIG in the germline V gene (reference sequence). The CDR3 contains 13 residues. CDR3 sequence (DNA): TGTGCCTGGGTAGCGGATATGAACACTGAAGCCTTCTTT. It specifies CAWVADMNTEAFF.

This rearrangement joins TRBV12-5 to TRBJ1-1, with a possible D match to TRBD1 (5 bases). V lost 1 base to trimming and J lost 5 bases, with 23 bases between them. The CDR3 has 18 residues. In germline, CDR1 is LGHNT, CDR2 FRNRAP. CDR3 residues: CASGLELHPSATATEAFF. CDR3 DNA sequence: TGTGCTAGTGGTTTGGAATTACATCCTAGCGCGACAGCGACTGAAGCTTTCTTT. Based on the CDR3 plus reference TRBV12-5 and TRBJ1-1, the full variable domain is DARVTQTPRHKVTEMGQEVTMRCQPILGHNTVFWYRQTMMQGLELLAYFRNRAPLDDSGMPKDRFSAEMPDATLATLKIQPSEPRDSAVYFCASGLELHPSATATEAFFGQGTRLTVV.

This clone was picked up a small number of times. V gene TRBV6-1 combines with J gene TRBJ1-5; D might be TRBD1 (5 bases). In germline, CDR1 is MNHNS, CDR2 SASEGT. This CDR3 has 15 amino acids. The ends were cut back, 7 bases at V and 4 bases at J, with 17 bases in the middle. For the CDR3, the DNA is TGTGCCAGCAACCCGTTGGGGGGAGCAAATCAGCCCCAGCATTTT. Residues: CASNPLGGANQPQHF.

The rearrangement joins TRBV30 to TRBJ1-5; D remains unclear. V lost 3 bases, J lost 7 bases, and 16 bases lay in between. Germline loops: CDR1 GTSNPN, CDR2 SVGIG (reference sequence). The CDR3 has 14 residues. The CDR3 region has the DNA TGTGCCTGGAGCTCGGGGTTGGGGTCCCAGCCCCAGCATTTT. It yields the protein CAWSSGLGSQPQHF.

V is TRBV6-5 and J is TRBJ2-2; D may be TRBD2 (6 bases). CDR1 and CDR2 (germline): MNHEY, SVGAGI. The CDR3 spans 15 residues. The ends were cut back, 0 bases at V and 8 bases at J, with 13 bases in the middle. The chain's CDR3 is CASSYSEGVQGELFF. CDR3 nucleotide sequence: TGTGCCAGCAGTTACTCGGAGGGAGTACAGGGGGAGCTGTTTTTT.

V is TRBV6-5 and J is TRBJ1-3, with D maybe TRBD1 (6 bases). The CDR3 length is 14 residues. V was cut by 7 bases and J by 3 bases, with 13 bases left in between. Per germline, CDR1 MNHEY and CDR2 SVGAGI. CDR3 sequence: CASKGGILGNTIYF. In DNA, the CDR3 is TGTGCCAGCAAGGGGGGGATACTTGGAAACACCATATATTTT.

The chain couples TRBV6-1 to TRBJ2-7; no reliable D call. The length of the CDR3 is 13 residues. The V end was cut by 5 bases, the J end by 2 bases, with 10 bases between. Germline CDR1 MNHNS, CDR2 SASEGT. The CDR3 nucleotides are TGTGCCAGCAGTTCACGCGAGGCCTACGAGCAGTACTTC. It yields the protein CASSSREAYEQYF.

V is TRBV10-2 and J is TRBJ2-7; no clear D gene. This CDR3 contains 12 residues. The ends were cut back, 8 bases at V and 0 bases at J, with 8 bases in the middle. The V gene's germline CDR1 is WSHSY and CDR2 SAAADI. DNA for the CDR3: TGCGCCAGCTTGGGCGACTCCTACGAGCAGTACTTC. This encodes CASLGDSYEQYF.

The chain joins TRBV2 to TRBJ2-1; 12 bases agree with TRBD2. V lost 5 bases to trimming and J lost 10 bases; unmatched junction nucleotides: 9. Germline-derived CDR1 and CDR2 are SNHLY and FYNNEI. The CDR3 runs to 15 residues. The CDR3 region has the DNA TGTGCCAGCAGTCGGACTAGCGGGAACCCCGCCGAGCAGTTCTTC. Its protein is CASSRTSGNPAEQFF.

This chain connects TRBV2 to TRBJ2-7; 10 bases align to TRBD2. V shed 3 bases, J shed 2 bases, and the junction held 7 bases outside the gene matches. The V gene's germline CDR1 is SNHLY and CDR2 FYNNEI. The CDR3 has 16 residues. The DNA of the CDR3 is TGTGCCAGCAGTGAGCGTTGGACTAGCGGAACCTACGAGCAGTACTTC. This codes for CASSERWTSGTYEQYF.

V is TRBV7-9 and J is TRBJ2-2; D is perhaps TRBD2 (5 bases). The CDR3 runs 17 residues. Germline CDR1 SEHNR, CDR2 FQNEAQ (reference sequence). V shed 5 bases and J shed 1 base, with 17 bases lying between them. The CDR3 DNA is TGTGCCAGCAGCGTCCCCGAGGGTAGGATGAACACCGGGGAGCTGTTTTTT. Translation: CASSVPEGRMNTGELFF.